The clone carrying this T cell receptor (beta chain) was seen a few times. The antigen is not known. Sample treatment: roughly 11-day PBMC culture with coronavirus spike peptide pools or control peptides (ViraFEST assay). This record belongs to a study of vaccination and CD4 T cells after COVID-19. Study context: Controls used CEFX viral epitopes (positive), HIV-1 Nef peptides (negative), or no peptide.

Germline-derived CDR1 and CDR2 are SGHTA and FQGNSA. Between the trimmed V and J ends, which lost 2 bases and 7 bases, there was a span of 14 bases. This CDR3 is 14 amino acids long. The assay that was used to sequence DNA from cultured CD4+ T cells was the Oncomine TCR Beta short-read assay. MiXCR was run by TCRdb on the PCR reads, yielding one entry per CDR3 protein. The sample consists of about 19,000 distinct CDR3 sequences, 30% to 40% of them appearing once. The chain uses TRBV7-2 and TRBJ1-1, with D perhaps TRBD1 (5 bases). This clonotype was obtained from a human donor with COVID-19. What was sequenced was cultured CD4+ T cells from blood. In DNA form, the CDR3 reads TGTGCCAGCAGCTTAAAGTCGACGAGGGGTGAAGCTTTCTTT. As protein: CASSLKSTRGEAFF.